The entry below gives a single TCR beta chain sequence along with its context. V lost 0 bases to trimming and J lost 9 bases, with 17 bases between them. The CDR3 contains 15 residues. Looked up from germline, CDR1 is LNHDA and CDR2 is SQIVND (reference sequence). Libraries were prepared by immunoSEQ multiplex PCR; TCRdb keeps only in-frame clonotypes and omits some of them. The table shows some 84,000 clones, with around 80% occurring only once. The data were obtained in a study of PD-L1 blockade in urothelial cancer. Study details: Prior chemotherapy regimens per patient numbered 0 to 3. Timepoints chosen for blood analysis were 3 weeks (second dose) and 6 weeks after treatment start.

This chain joins TRBV19 and TRBJ1-1; D unresolved. This specimen was PBMCs, taken around atezolizumab (anti-PD-L1) treatment. The clonotype was recovered from a man in his 70s with urothelial cancer. The CDR3: CASSIEDAPGSKAFF. In DNA, the CDR3 is TGTGCCAGTAGTATAGAGGACGCCCCGGGGTCTAAAGCTTTCTTT.